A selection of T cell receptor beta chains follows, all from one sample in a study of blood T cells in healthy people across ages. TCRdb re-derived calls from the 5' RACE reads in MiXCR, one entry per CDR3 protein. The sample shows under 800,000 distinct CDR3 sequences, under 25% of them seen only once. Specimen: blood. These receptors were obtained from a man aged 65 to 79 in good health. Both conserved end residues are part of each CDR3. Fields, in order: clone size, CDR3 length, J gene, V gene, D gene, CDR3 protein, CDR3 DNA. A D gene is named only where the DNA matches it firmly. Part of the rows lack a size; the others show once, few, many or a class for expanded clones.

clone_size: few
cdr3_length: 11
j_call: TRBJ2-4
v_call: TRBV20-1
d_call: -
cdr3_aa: CSAPMAGGQYF
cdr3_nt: TGCAGTGCCCCTATGGCTGGGGGACAGTACTTC

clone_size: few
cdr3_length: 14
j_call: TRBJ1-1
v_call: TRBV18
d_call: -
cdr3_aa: CASSSGASQIEAFF
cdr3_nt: TGTGCCAGCTCAAGCGGCGCCAGTCAAATTGAAGCTTTCTTT

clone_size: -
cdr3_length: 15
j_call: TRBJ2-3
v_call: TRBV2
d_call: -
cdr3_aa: CASHREMSQSDTQYF
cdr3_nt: TGTGCCAGTCACAGGGAGATGAGTCAGTCAGATACGCAGTATTTT

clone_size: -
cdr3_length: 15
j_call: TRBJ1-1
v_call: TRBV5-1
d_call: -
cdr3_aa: CASSLVGQSNTEAFF
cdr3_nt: TGCGCCAGCAGCTTGGTAGGACAGTCTAACACTGAAGCTTTCTTT

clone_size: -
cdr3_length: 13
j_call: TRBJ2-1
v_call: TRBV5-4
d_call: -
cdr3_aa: CASSLGSSGEQFF
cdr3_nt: TGTGCCAGCAGCCTAGGATCGAGCGGTGAGCAGTTCTTC

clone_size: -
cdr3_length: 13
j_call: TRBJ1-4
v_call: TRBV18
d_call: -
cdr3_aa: CASSDPTNEKLFF
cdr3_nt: TGTGCCAGCTCAGATCCAACTAATGAAAAACTGTTTTTT

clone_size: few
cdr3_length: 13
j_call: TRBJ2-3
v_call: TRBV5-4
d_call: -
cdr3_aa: CASTKDGPDTQYF
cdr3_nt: TGTGCCAGCACCAAGGACGGGCCAGATACGCAGTATTTT

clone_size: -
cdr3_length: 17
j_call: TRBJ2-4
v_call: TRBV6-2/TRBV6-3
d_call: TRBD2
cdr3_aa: CASSYTPGGAMGNTQYF
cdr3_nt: TGTGCCAGCAGTTACACGCCGGGAGGAGCAATGGGCAACACTCAGTACTTC

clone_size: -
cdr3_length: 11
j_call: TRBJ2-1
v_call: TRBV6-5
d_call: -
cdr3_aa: CANRAYNEQFF
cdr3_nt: TGTGCCAACAGGGCTTACAATGAGCAGTTCTTC

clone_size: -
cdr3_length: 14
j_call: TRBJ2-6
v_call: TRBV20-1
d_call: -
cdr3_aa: CSARKNSGANVLTF
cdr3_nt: TGCAGTGCTAGAAAAAACTCTGGGGCCAACGTCCTGACTTTC

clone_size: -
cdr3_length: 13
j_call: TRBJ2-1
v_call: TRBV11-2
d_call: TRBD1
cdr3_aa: CASSLTGANEQFF
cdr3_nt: TGTGCCAGCAGCTTAACAGGGGCCAATGAGCAGTTCTTC

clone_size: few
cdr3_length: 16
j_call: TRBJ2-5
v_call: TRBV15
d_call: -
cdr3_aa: CATSRDPGRLRETQYF
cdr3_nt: TGTGCCACCAGCAGAGATCCGGGGAGGCTCCGGGAGACCCAGTACTTC

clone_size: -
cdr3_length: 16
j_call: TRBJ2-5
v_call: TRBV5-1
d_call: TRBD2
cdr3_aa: CASRSGGLAGRETQHF
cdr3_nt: TGCGCCAGCAGGTCGGGGGGACTAGCGGGAAGAGAGACCCAGCACTTC

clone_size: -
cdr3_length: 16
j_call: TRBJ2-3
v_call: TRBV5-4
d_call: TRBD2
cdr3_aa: CASSLGLAGATDTQYF
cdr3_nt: TGTGCCAGCAGCTTGGGGCTAGCGGGAGCCACAGATACGCAGTATTTT

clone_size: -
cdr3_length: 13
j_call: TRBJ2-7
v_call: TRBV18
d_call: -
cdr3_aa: CASSVGTSYEQYF
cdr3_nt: TGTGCCAGCTCGGTGGGGACTTCCTACGAGCAGTACTTC

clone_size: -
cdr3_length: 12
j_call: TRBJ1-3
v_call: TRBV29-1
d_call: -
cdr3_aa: CSVVNSGNTICF
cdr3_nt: TGCAGCGTTGTTAACTCTGGAAACACCATATGTTTT

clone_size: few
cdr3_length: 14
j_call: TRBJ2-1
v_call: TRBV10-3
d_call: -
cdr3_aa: CAIRKTGSYNEQFF
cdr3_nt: TGTGCCATCAGGAAAACAGGTTCCTACAATGAGCAGTTCTTC

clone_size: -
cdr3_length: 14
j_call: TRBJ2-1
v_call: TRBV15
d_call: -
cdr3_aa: CATSKSSSYNEQFF
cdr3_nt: TGTGCCACCAGCAAATCAAGCTCCTACAATGAGCAGTTCTTC

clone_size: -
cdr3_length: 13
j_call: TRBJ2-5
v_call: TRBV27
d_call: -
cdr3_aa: CASRFLGEETQYF
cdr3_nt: TGTGCCAGCCGCTTTCTGGGCGAAGAGACCCAGTACTTC

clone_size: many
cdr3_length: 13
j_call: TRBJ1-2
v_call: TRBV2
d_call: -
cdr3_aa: CASSEQDNYGYTF
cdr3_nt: TGTGCCAGCAGTGAACAGGACAACTATGGCTACACCTTC

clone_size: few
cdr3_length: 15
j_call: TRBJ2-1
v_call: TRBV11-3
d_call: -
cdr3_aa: CASSFSSGEYNEQFF
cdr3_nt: TGTGCCAGCAGCTTTTCGAGCGGAGAATACAATGAGCAGTTCTTC

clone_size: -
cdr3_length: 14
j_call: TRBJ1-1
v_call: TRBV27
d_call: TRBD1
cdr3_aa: CASRIRGLGTEAFF
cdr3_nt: TGTGCCAGCAGAATTAGGGGGCTCGGCACTGAAGCTTTCTTT

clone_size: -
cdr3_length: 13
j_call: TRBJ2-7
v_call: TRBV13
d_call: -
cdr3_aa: CASSSDPSYEQYF
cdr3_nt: TGTGCCAGCAGCTCAGACCCGTCCTACGAGCAGTACTTC

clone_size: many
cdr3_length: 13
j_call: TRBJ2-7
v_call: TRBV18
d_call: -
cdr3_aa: CASSPGRGSEQYF
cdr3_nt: TGTGCCAGCTCACCGGGCAGGGGATCCGAGCAGTACTTC

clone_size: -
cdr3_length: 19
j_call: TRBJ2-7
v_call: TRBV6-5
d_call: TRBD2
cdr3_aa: CASSYSKGLAGGRSYEQYF
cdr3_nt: TGTGCCAGCAGTTACTCTAAGGGGCTAGCGGGAGGTCGTTCCTACGAGCAGTACTTC

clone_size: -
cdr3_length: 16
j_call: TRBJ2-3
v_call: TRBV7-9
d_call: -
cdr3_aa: CASTTGRNLKWDTQYF
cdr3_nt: TGTGCCAGCACCACCGGGCGGAACCTGAAATGGGATACGCAGTATTTT

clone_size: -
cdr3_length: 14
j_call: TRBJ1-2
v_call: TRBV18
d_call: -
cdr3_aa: CASSQPTESCGYTF
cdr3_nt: TGTGCCAGCTCACAACCAACCGAGAGCTGTGGCTACACCTTC

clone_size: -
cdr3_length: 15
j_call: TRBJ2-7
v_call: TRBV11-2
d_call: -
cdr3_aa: CASSLDGGKFYEQYF
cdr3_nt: TGTGCCAGCAGCTTAGATGGCGGGAAATTCTACGAGCAGTACTTC

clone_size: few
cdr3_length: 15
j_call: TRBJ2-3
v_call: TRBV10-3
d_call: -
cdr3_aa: CAISLGQRSTDTQYF
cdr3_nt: TGTGCCATCAGCCTCGGACAGAGGAGCACAGATACGCAGTATTTT

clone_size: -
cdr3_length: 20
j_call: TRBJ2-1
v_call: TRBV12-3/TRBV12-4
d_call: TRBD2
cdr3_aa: CASSPSGKAGGLSSYNEQFF
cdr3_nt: TGTGCCAGCAGTCCCTCGGGAAAAGCGGGAGGCCTGAGCTCCTACAATGAGCAGTTCTTC

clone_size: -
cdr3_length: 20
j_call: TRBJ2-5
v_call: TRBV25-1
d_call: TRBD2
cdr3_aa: CASSVFPGVIGREEEETQYF
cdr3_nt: TGTGCCAGCAGCGTTTTCCCTGGGGTAATCGGGCGGGAGGAGGAAGAGACCCAGTACTTC

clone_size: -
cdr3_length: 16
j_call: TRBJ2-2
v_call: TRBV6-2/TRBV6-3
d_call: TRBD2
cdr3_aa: CASRRPGLDNTGELFF
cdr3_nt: TGTGCCAGCAGAAGACCGGGACTAGATAACACCGGGGAGCTGTTTTTT

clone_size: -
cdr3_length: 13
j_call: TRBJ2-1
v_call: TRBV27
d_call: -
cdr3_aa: CASSRVGANEQFF
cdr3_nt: TGTGCCAGCAGTCGGGTAGGGGCGAATGAGCAGTTCTTC

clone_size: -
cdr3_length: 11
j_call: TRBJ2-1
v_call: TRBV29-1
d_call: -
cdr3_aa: CSAGPGLEQFF
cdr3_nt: TGCAGCGCAGGACCGGGCCTAGAGCAGTTCTTC

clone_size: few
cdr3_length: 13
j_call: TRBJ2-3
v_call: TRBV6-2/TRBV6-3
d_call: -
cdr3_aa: CASSYTPSDTQYF
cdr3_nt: TGTGCCAGCAGTTACACCCCTTCAGATACGCAGTATTTT

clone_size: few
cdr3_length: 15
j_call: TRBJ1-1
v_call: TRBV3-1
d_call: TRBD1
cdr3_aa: CASSPGQVGNTEAFF
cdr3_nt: TGTGCCAGCAGCCCCGGACAGGTCGGCAACACTGAAGCTTTCTTT

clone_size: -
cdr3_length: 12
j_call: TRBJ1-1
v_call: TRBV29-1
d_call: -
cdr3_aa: CSLGGFGTEAFF
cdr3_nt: TGCAGCCTGGGGGGGTTCGGCACTGAGGCTTTCTTT

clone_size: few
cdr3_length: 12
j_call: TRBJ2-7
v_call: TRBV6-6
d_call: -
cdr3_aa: CASGLAGYEQYF
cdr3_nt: TGTGCCAGCGGTTTGGCGGGGTACGAGCAGTACTTC

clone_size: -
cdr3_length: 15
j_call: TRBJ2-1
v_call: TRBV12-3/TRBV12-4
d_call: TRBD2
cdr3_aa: CASSFLAGHYNEQFF
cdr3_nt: TGTGCCAGCAGTTTCCTAGCGGGGCACTACAATGAGCAGTTCTTC

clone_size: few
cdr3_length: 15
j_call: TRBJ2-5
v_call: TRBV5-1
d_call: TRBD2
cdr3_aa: CASSFTSGNQETQYF
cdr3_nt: TGCGCCAGCAGCTTCACTAGCGGGAATCAAGAGACCCAGTACTTC

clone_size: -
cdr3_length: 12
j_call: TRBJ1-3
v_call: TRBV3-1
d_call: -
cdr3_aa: CASSQGWNTIYF
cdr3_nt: TGTGCCAGCAGCCAAGGCTGGAACACCATATATTTT

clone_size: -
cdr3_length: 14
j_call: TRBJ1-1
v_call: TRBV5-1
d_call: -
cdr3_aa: CASSPHTGDTEAFF
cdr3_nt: TGCGCCAGCAGCCCCCACACAGGAGACACTGAAGCTTTCTTT

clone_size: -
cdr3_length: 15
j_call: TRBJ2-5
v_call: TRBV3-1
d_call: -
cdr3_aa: CASRFSGTPQETQYF
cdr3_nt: TGTGCCAGCAGATTTTCCGGGACTCCCCAAGAGACCCAGTACTTC

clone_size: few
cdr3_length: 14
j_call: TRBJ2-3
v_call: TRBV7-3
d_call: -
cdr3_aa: CASSLGGMRDTQYF
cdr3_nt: TGTGCCAGCAGCCTGGGCGGGATGAGAGATACGCAGTATTTT

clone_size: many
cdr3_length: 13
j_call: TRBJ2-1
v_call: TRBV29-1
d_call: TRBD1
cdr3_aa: CSLNRDSYNEQFF
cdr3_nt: TGCAGCCTGAACCGGGACAGCTACAATGAGCAGTTCTTC

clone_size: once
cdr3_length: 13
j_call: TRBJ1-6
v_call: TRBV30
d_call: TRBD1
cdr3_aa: CAWTWDRNSPLHF
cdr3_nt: TGTGCCTGGACCTGGGACAGGAATTCACCCCTCCACTTT

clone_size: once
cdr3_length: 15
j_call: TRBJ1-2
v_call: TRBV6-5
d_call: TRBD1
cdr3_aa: CASSKTNRGDYGYTF
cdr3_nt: TGTGCCAGCAGTAAGACCAACAGGGGGGACTATGGCTACACCTTC

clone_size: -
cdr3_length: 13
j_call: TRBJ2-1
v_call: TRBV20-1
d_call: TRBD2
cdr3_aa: CSANREGGGEQFF
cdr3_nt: TGCAGTGCCAACCGGGAGGGAGGAGGTGAGCAGTTCTTC

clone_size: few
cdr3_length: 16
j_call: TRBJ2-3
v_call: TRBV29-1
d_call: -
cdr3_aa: CSVEDRGTVSTGTQYF
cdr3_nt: TGCAGCGTTGAAGATCGGGGGACGGTTAGCACAGGTACGCAGTATTTT

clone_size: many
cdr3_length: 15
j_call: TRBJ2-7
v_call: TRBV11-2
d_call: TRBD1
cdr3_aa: CASSLATGRGYEQYF
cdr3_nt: TGTGCCAGCAGCTTAGCGACAGGGAGAGGCTACGAGCAGTACTTC

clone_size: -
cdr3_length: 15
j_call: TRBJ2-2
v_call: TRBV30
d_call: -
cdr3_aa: CAWSGPSANTGELFF
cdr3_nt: TGTGCCTGGAGCGGGCCCAGCGCGAACACCGGGGAGCTGTTTTTT

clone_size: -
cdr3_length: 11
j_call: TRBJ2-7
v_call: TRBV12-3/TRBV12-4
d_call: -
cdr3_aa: CASSINQEQYF
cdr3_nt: TGTGCCAGCAGTATTAATCAAGAGCAGTACTTC

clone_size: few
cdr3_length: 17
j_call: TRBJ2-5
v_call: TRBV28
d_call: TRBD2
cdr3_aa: CASSLSERQLAQETQYF
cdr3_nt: TGTGCCAGCAGTTTATCCGAGCGCCAACTAGCGCAAGAGACCCAGTACTTC